This TCR beta chain was observed in a study of identical twins (dated by TCRdb to 2016 to 2017). With regard to the full study: To test whether fetal clonotypes persist, this study deep-sequenced TCR alpha and beta repertoires from monozygotic twins, from unrelated adults of various ages, and from cord blood. To rule out contamination, the twin experiments were replicated at different times with different library preparation protocols.

The CDR3 runs 11 residues from the cysteine to the phenylalanine. The entry retains the CDR3 DNA only, 33 bases that are in frame from base 1. After removal of 4 bases from V and 6 bases from J, the junction retains 0 bases not matched to a gene. Based on the germline V gene, the CDR1 and CDR2 sequences are SGDLS and YYNGEE. Receptor libraries were prepared by 5' RACE. The instrument was an Illumina HiSeq 2000. Template switching added a universal primer binding site, and the final cDNA carried a unique molecular identifier that allowed TCR cDNA molecules to be counted accurately. First-strand cDNA for TCR alpha and beta chains was synthesized from specific primers in the conserved constant-segment region. To control for contamination, every cDNA library carried two barcodes: a SMART-Mk sample barcode plus Illumina barcodes. TruSeq adapter sequences, together with Illumina sample barcodes, were added in two successive PCR steps. The Illumina HiSeq platform was used with custom primers to sequence TCR alpha and beta cDNA libraries. As for the authors' bioinformatics: MiGEC was used to process raw reads and extract unique molecular identifiers, and MiXCR was used to find CDR3 positions. For each individual, recombination models were inferred using an EM algorithm with the repgenHMM and IGoR tools. Shared clonotypes were analyzed with the tcR package in R, and sharing was normalized by the product of cloneset sizes. Out-of-frame nonproductive sequences were analyzed to study raw recombination free of thymic and clonal selection effects. Clones were called with MiXCR by TCRdb after fastp trimmed the public reads at Q25, and only in-frame beta chains were retained. For every CDR3 protein sequence, its rows merge into one entry that carries the most common genes and DNA. TCRdb, not the original authors, processed these V and J calls. This sample has about 250,000 distinct CDR3 sequences in its table, and about 8.3% of those were observed once. The biggest ten clones account for roughly 3% of the sample.

The study at large found these results: A weaker excess of twin sharing was found in beta out-of-frame sequences because the signal-to-noise ratio was lowered by fewer shared sequences. Conclusions relied on cross-sectional statistical analysis, since the same donors could not be followed over many years. Fewer insertions were carried by abundant cord blood beta clonotypes; a weaker similar trend was observed in young adult naive repertoires, while no such trend was observed in memory repertoires. Out-of-frame TCR alpha sequences shared between twins showed an excess of low generation-probability sequences compared with coincidental sharing between unrelated individuals. Recombination models systematically underestimated out-of-frame TCR alpha sharing in monozygotic twins but agreed with sharing between unrelated individuals. Invariant T cells such as MAIT and iNKT could partly confound zero-insertion analyses, although diverse VJ usage argued against such confounding for most clonotypes.

This clonotype was counted many times. Its antigen is unknown. Base qualities are not recorded, but no much larger clone differs from it by a single base. All donors were healthy Caucasians. The twin cohort comprised three pairs of female monozygotic twins, all aged roughly 18 to 30 years. Positive isolation kits from Invitrogen were used to isolate CD4+ and CD8+ T cell populations. The same sample was also used in a study of yellow fever vaccine responses in identical twins. Looking at the second paper: According to the authors, the vaccine-induced T cell response in identical twins seemed to be partly convergent and partly specific to each individual. Focusing on identical twins, the study followed the T cell clones that responded to the vaccine, and did so with precision.

This sequence originates from a woman between 18 and 29 years old in good health. The rearranged segments are TRBV9 and TRBJ1-2, with 7 junctional bases fitting TRBD1. Sequencing was done on a sample of CD8+ T cells sorted from blood. The CDR3 corresponds to CASSTGDGYTF. In nucleotide form, the sequence is TGTGCCAGCAGCACAGGGGATGGCTACACCTTC.